The 11 T cell receptor beta chains listed next were all sequenced from one sample in a study of blood T cells in healthy people across ages. Primed by a sample-barcoded 5' primer and a J-beta primer mix, a second PCR proceeded for 7 to 11 cycles. TCRdb re-derived calls from the 5' RACE reads in MiXCR, one entry per CDR3 protein. The sample yields roughly 800,000 distinct CDR3 sequences, more than 25% seen once. These sequences were also reported in another study, on T cells of mothers and their children.

The sequenced sample was blood. Receptors were obtained from a boy younger than 18 in good health.

This clonotype was observed a few times. V and J are TRBV12-3 or TRBV12-4 and TRBJ1-1; perhaps TRBD1 as D (6 bases). Trimming left V 7 bases short and J 4 bases short, with 16 bases between. The CDR3 covers 14 residues. CDR3 region: CASTWGALGTEAFF. CDR3 bases: TGTGCCAGCACTTGGGGGGCTTTGGGCACTGAAGCTTTCTTT.

CDR3 sequence (DNA): TGTGCCAGCAGTTCCGACAGATATGGCTACACCTTC. Translating gives CASSSDRYGYTF. The chain is built from TRBV28 and TRBJ1-2; D may be TRBD1 (5 bases). Trimming pared 4 bases from V and 5 bases from J, leaving 8 bases between. The CDR3 is made up of 12 amino acids. Germline V CDR1 and CDR2: MDHEN, SYDVKM.

This chain joins TRBV6-5 and TRBJ2-5, with D possibly being TRBD1 (5 bases). The DNA matches TRBJ2-7 better at its end, which makes the J call doubtful. The CDR3 is 12 residues long. CDR1 and CDR2 (germline): MNHEY, SVGAGI. The CDR3 coding sequence is TGTGCCAGCAGTAGGGGTCAACACGAGCAGTACTTC. This sequence encodes CASSRGQHEQYF.

This clonotype was counted a few times. The chain joins TRBV6-1 to TRBJ1-3; 7 bases match TRBD1. The CDR3 loop spans 16 amino acids. Germline loops: CDR1 MNHNS, CDR2 SASEGT. Unmatched junction bases numbered 5, after V lost 3 bases and J lost 0 bases. CDR3 region: CASSEAGQLSGNTIYF. In nucleotides, the CDR3 is TGTGCCAGCAGTGAGGCGGGACAGCTCTCTGGAAACACCATATATTTT.

CDR3 region: CASSFAGRGYTF. DNA for the CDR3: TGTGCCAGCAGTTTCGCAGGGCGAGGCTACACCTTC. The chain carries TRBV12-3 or TRBV12-4 and TRBJ1-2; tentatively, D is TRBD1 (5 bases). The CDR3 loop spans 12 amino acids. V gave up 3 bases and J gave up 8 bases, with 10 bases separating them.

This clonotype was detected a few times. The chain employs TRBV3-1 and TRBJ2-7, with 9 bases identical to TRBD1. The CDR3 length is 15 residues. Germline values: CDR1 LGHDT, CDR2 YNNKEL (reference sequence). The ends lost 6 bases at V and 3 bases at J; junction bases unmatched: 9. CDR3 loop: CASRRTGGEYYEQYF. The CDR3 DNA follows: TGTGCCAGCAGAAGAACAGGGGGCGAGTACTACGAGCAGTACTTC.

This clonotype appeared a few times. CDR3 protein: CASSLASLTGGHGGYTF. Here the CDR3 DNA reads TGTGCCAGCAGTTTAGCTTCATTGACAGGGGGTCACGGTGGCTACACCTTC. J is TRBJ1-2 and V is TRBV12-3 or TRBV12-4; 9 nucleotides match TRBD1. The CDR3 totals 17 residues. With 0 bases clipped from V and 7 bases from J, the junction kept 12 bases outside the gene matches.

A few counts support this clonotype. The gene calls are TRBV13 and TRBJ2-1; D gene ambiguous. Germline CDR1 and CDR2: PRHDT and FYEKMQ (reference sequence). Trimming took 5 bases from V and 0 from J, leaving 17 bases between them. This CDR3 contains 17 residues. The CDR3 sequence is CASSGRSGASSYNEQFF. CDR3 DNA: TGTGCCAGCAGCGGACGATCTGGCGCGAGCTCCTACAATGAGCAGTTCTTC. The full variable domain, its missing parts supplied by reference TRBV13 and TRBJ2-1, is AAGVIQSPRHLIKEKRETATLKCYPIPRHDTVYWYQQGPGQDPQFLISFYEKMQSDKGSIPDRFSAQQFSDYHSELNMSSLELGDSALYFCASSGRSGASSYNEQFFGPGTRLTVL.

This clonotype was seen a few times. The rearrangement uses TRBV12-3 or TRBV12-4 and TRBJ1-6, with TRBD1 matching over 9 bases. This CDR3 spans 15 amino acids. V shed 8 bases and J 2 bases; nucleotides not matched to a gene: 4. The CDR3, as DNA: TGTGCCAGCGGGGGGGACAGGGCCTATAATTCACCCCTCCACTTT. Its protein product is CASGGDRAYNSPLHF.

Comment on this clonotype: The germline gene is not matched at one end of the junction; a read error may be the cause. V is TRBV4-2 and J is TRBJ1-1; 7 positions agree with TRBD1. Germline values: CDR1 LGHNA, CDR2 YNFKEQ. The CDR3 is 16 residues long. In DNA form, the CDR3 reads TGTGCCAGCAGCCAAGCAGGGGGGGACATGAACACTGAAGCCTTCTTT. Its protein is CASSQAGGDMNTEAFF.

This clonotype was observed a handful of times. The chain links TRBV19 to TRBJ2-6; maybe TRBD1 (6 bases). CDR3 length: 18 residues. Germline V CDR1 and CDR2: LNHDA, SQIVND (reference sequence). The V and J ends lost 3 bases and 0 bases respectively, with 15 bases between them. The CDR3 protein is CASSMRGSKSSGANVLTF. CDR3 bases: TGTGCCAGTAGTATGAGGGGGTCCAAGAGCTCTGGGGCCAACGTCCTGACTTTC. The full variable domain, rest sourced from reference TRBV19 and TRBJ2-6, is DGGITQSPKYLFRKEGQNVTLSCEQNLNHDAMYWYRQDPGQGLRLIYYSQIVNDFQKGDIAEGYSVSREKKESFPLTVTSAQKNPTAFYLCASSMRGSKSSGANVLTFGAGSRLTVL.